The TCR beta chain described here comes from a study of blood T cells in healthy people across ages. Study in general: Template-switching capture recovered about one barcoded beta molecule per two T cells.

Primers used in a second PCR of about 7 to 12 cycles were a sample-barcoded 5' primer and a J-beta primer mix. Through a template-switch adaptor with 12 random nucleotides, each cDNA molecule received a tag. TCRdb reprocessed the 5' RACE reads via MiXCR and lists one record per CDR3 protein. The data contain hundreds of thousands of distinct CDR3 sequences, about 37% of them singletons. From germline, CDR1 is LGHDT and CDR2 YNNKEL (reference sequence). The CDR3 runs to 16 residues. The count of this clonotype is one. The chain combines TRBV3-1 with TRBJ2-4; 7 bases fit TRBD2. Matching the DNA end better, TRBJ2-7 makes the J call doubtful. The TCR comes from a man in his late teens or twenties in good health. Sequencing was carried out using blood. Here the CDR3 reads CASTLGAAGPIYEQYF. The CDR3 nucleotides are TGTGCCAGCACTCTTGGTGCAGCGGGGCCGATCTACGAGCAGTACTTC.